Here is one T cell receptor (beta chain) with its context. With 6 bases removed from V and 5 bases from J, the gap between germline ends came to 7 bases. CDR3 length equals 12 residues. Using immunoSEQ multiplex PCR, the repertoire was profiled, and TCRdb retains in-frame clones only, with some absent. The sample shows hundreds of thousands of clones, around 80% of them seen only once. The data were taken from a study of blood T cell repertoires in COVID-19. Living in under 30 US areas, the participants were between roughly 18 and 89 years of age. The TCR comes from a man aged 35 to 55 who had been exposed to COVID-19. V and J are TRBV12-3 or TRBV12-4 and TRBJ2-2; D remains ambiguous. Sample: PBMCs or T cells enriched from blood (not recorded which). This chain's CDR3 is CASSRQTGELFF. As DNA, the CDR3 is TGTGCCAGCAGCCGTCAGACCGGGGAGCTGTTTTTT.